This T cell receptor beta chain stems from a study of blood T cell repertoires in COVID-19. About the research overall: Material from acute and convalescent COVID-19 was sourced from the United States, Italy and Spain.

V gave up 3 bases and J gave up 1 base, with 8 bases separating them. The germline CDR1 and CDR2 sequences are MNHEY and SMNVEV (reference sequence). The CDR3 length is 14 residues. TCRdb keeps only in-frame clones here, not all; method: immunoSEQ multiplex PCR. This repertoire shows 150,000 or so clones, approximately 82% found once; its top ten account for roughly 15%. Sequenced: peripheral blood. The chain couples TRBV27 to TRBJ2-3; D not resolved. The TCR comes from a human donor with acute or convalescent COVID-19. The donor label of this sample is uncertain. CDR3 sequence: CASSFFSGTDTQYF. The CDR3 nucleotides read TGTGCCAGCAGTTTTTTTTCTGGCACAGATACGCAGTATTTT.